The rows below give T cell receptor beta chains drawn from one sample of a study of cytomegalovirus exposure and HLA in healthy donors. Profiling relied on immunoSEQ multiplex PCR, and the TCRdb table lists in-frame clones only, not all of them. Of 100,000 to 150,000 clones in the sample, 60% to 85% are singletons; the top ten hold roughly 1.9%. Specimen: PBMCs. The origin of the receptors is a woman aged 40 to 50 in good health and CMV-seronegative. CDR3s include the opening cysteine and the closing phenylalanine or tryptophan. Fields, in order: D gene, clone size, CDR3 length, V gene, J gene, CDR3 DNA, CDR3 protein. The D gene is left open where the match is weak. Some rows mark clone size as missing; the rest say once, few, many or name a class of expanded clone.

d_gene: TRBD2
abundance: once
len: 14
v_gene: TRBV30
j_gene: TRBJ2-3
CDR3nt: TGTGCCTGGAGTTGGAGCGGGGGGACAGATACGCAGTATTTT
CDR3aa: CAWSWSGGTDTQYF

d_gene: TRBD1
abundance: .
len: 16
v_gene: TRBV5-6
j_gene: TRBJ1-2
CDR3nt: TGTGCCAGCAGCTTGGGGGACAGGGGTGCAAACTATGGCTACACCTTC
CDR3aa: CASSLGDRGANYGYTF

d_gene: .
abundance: .
len: 13
v_gene: TRBV2
j_gene: TRBJ1-1
CDR3nt: TGTGCCAGCAGTGGAGAGGGGAACACTGAAGCTTTCTTT
CDR3aa: CASSGEGNTEAFF

d_gene: TRBD2
abundance: few
len: 16
v_gene: TRBV5-1
j_gene: TRBJ2-5
CDR3nt: TGCGCCAGCAGCTTGGAGACTAGCGGGCTCCAAGAGACCCAGTACTTC
CDR3aa: CASSLETSGLQETQYF

d_gene: TRBD1
abundance: .
len: 14
v_gene: TRBV28
j_gene: TRBJ2-2
CDR3nt: TGTGCCAGCGACGGACAGGGAGACACCGGGGAGCTGTTTTTT
CDR3aa: CASDGQGDTGELFF

d_gene: TRBD1
abundance: .
len: 14
v_gene: TRBV28
j_gene: TRBJ2-2
CDR3nt: TGTGCCAGCAGGGAGGGGACAGGCGTCGGGGAGCTGTTTTTT
CDR3aa: CASREGTGVGELFF

d_gene: .
abundance: .
len: 12
v_gene: TRBV6-1
j_gene: TRBJ1-1
CDR3nt: TGTGCCAGCAGTGAATGGAGCACTGAAGCTTTCTTT
CDR3aa: CASSEWSTEAFF

d_gene: .
abundance: .
len: 13
v_gene: TRBV6-6
j_gene: TRBJ1-4
CDR3nt: TGTGCCAGCAAGAACAGATTTAATGAAAAACTGTTTTTT
CDR3aa: CASKNRFNEKLFF

d_gene: .
abundance: .
len: 14
v_gene: TRBV28
j_gene: TRBJ2-6
CDR3nt: TGTGCCAGCAGTTCGGGTACTGGGGCCAACGTCCTGACTTTC
CDR3aa: CASSSGTGANVLTF

d_gene: TRBD1
abundance: .
len: 17
v_gene: TRBV7-8
j_gene: TRBJ1-4
CDR3nt: TGTGCCAGCAGCTTGAACGGCCGAGGACAGGGTTCGGAAAAACTGTTTTTT
CDR3aa: CASSLNGRGQGSEKLFF

d_gene: TRBD2
abundance: .
len: 14
v_gene: TRBV18
j_gene: TRBJ2-1
CDR3nt: TGTGCCAGTCAAGGACTAGCGGGAGGGGAGGAGCAGTTCTTC
CDR3aa: CASQGLAGGEEQFF

d_gene: TRBD1
abundance: .
len: 15
v_gene: TRBV28
j_gene: TRBJ1-2
CDR3nt: TGTGCCAGCACCCTTCGGGACAGAATTAACTATGGCTACACCTTC
CDR3aa: CASTLRDRINYGYTF

d_gene: TRBD1
abundance: .
len: 15
v_gene: TRBV19
j_gene: TRBJ2-1
CDR3nt: TGTGCCAGTAGTCCCCGGACAGGGGGCTACAATGAGCAGTTCTTC
CDR3aa: CASSPRTGGYNEQFF

d_gene: .
abundance: few
len: 15
v_gene: TRBV9
j_gene: TRBJ2-7
CDR3nt: TGTGCCAGCAGCGTTAGCGAGGGGGGGGCCTACGAGCAGTACTTC
CDR3aa: CASSVSEGGAYEQYF